A single sample gave rise to the 27 T cell receptor beta chains below, sequenced in a study of T cell repertoires in cytomegalovirus infection (dated by TCRdb to the late 2010s). The sequencer was an Illumina HiSeq 1500. The public sequencing data were trimmed at Q25 with fastp and processed into clonotypes with MiXCR by TCRdb, which kept only in-frame beta chains. Each entry merges the rows of one CDR3 protein and shows their most common DNA and genes. Counted in this sample were 550,000 to 700,000 distinct CDR3 sequences; 40% of them appeared once. More than 40% of the sample rests with the top ten. These receptors lack a known antigen. This specimen's treatment or condition label, interpreted: in vitro stimulation with specific CMV peptide epitopes to enrich CMV-specific T cells. The source was cultured PBMCs, collected from culture after CMV antigen stimulation. The receptors come from a human donor in good health (CMV status not recorded). Some clones in this sample may be carry-over from other donors' samples.

This clonotype showed up just once. The chain uses TRBV7-9 and TRBJ2-1, with a weak D call TRBD1 (5 bases). Trimming removed 1 base at V and 10 bases at J, with 11 bases between. Germline CDR1 SEHNR, CDR2 FQNEAQ (reference sequence). The CDR3 sequence is 13 residues long. CDR3 region: CASSLVGNREQFF. CDR3 nucleotides: TGTGCCAGCAGCTTAGTCGGTAACAGGGAGCAGTTCTTC.

This chain joins TRBV2 and TRBJ1-5; D perhaps matches TRBD1 (5 bases). V lost 6 bases to trimming and J lost 4 bases, with 10 bases between them. CDR1 and CDR2 from the germline V gene are SNHLY and FYNNEI. The length of the CDR3 is 13 residues. CDR3 in amino acids: CASRSQENQPQHF. CDR3 DNA: TGTGCCAGCAGATCACAGGAGAATCAGCCCCAGCATTTT.

The V and J genes are TRBV3-1 and TRBJ2-7; D not resolved. Between the trimmed V and J ends, which lost 2 bases and 3 bases, there was a span of 17 bases. This CDR3 has 16 residues. Germline V lookup: CDR1 LGHDT, CDR2 YNNKEL (reference sequence). The CDR3 DNA reads TGTGCCAGCAGCCAATTCGGGTCAGACCCGAACTACGAGCAGTACTTC. Amino acids: CASSQFGSDPNYEQYF.

This clonotype was detected only a few times. V gene TRBV7-2 combines with J gene TRBJ1-2; D is ambiguous. This CDR3 region has 13 residues. The germline V gene has CDR1 SGHTA and CDR2 FQGNSA. Trimming cost V 6 bases and J 4 bases, with 12 bases left between them. CDR3 amino acids: CASRGAGGYGYTF. The CDR3 DNA sequence: TGTGCCAGCAGGGGAGCGGGAGGCTATGGCTACACCTTC.

The chain links TRBV12-5 to TRBJ2-5; D is unclear. Trimming left V 8 bases short and J 1 base short, with 5 bases between. Germline V CDR1 and CDR2: LGHNT, FRNRAP. The length of the CDR3 is 11 residues. The CDR3 DNA reads as TGTGCTAGTCGAAGCCAAGAGACCCAGTACTTC. The encoded protein is CASRSQETQYF.

The chain uses TRBV11-1 and TRBJ2-3; 9 bases line up with TRBD1. In germline, CDR1 is SGHAT, CDR2 FQDESV (reference sequence). The CDR3 runs 15 residues. The DNA for the CDR3 is TGTGCTACGAGTAGTCGGGGGACAGGGTCGGATACGCAGTATTTT. This gives the protein CATSSRGTGSDTQYF. Full variable domain (missing parts from reference TRBV11-1 and TRBJ2-3): EAEVAQSPRYKITEKSQAVAFWCDPISGHATLYWYRQILGQGPELLVQFQDESVVDDSQLPKDRFSAERLKGVDSTLKIQPAELGDSAMYLCATSSRGTGSDTQYFGPGTRLTVL.

The gene calls are TRBV6-1 and TRBJ2-7; 8 nucleotides agree with TRBD2. The CDR3 extends over 16 amino acids. J lost 6 bases, V lost 4 bases, and 14 bases had no gene match. Germline CDR1 MNHNS, CDR2 SASEGT. The CDR3 reads CASSASLAGNAVEQYF. The CDR3 region has the DNA TGTGCCAGCAGTGCTTCCTTAGCGGGGAACGCGGTCGAGCAGTACTTC.

CDR3 coding DNA: TGCAGCGTTGAACGTACAGGGATGAACACTGAAGCTTTCTTT. Encoded protein: CSVERTGMNTEAFF. The chain is built from TRBV29-1 and TRBJ1-1, with a tentative D call TRBD1 (6 bases). Between the trimmed V and J ends, which lost 2 bases and 0 bases, there was a span of 10 bases. The germline V gene encodes CDR1 SQVTM and CDR2 ANQGSEA. The CDR3 covers 14 residues.

The gene calls are TRBV7-9 and TRBJ2-7, with TRBD2 matching over 7 bases. V was pared by 3 bases and J by 2 bases, with 7 bases of the junction left unmatched. This CDR3 has 15 residues. Germline V gives CDR1 SEHNR, CDR2 FQNEAQ (reference sequence). This chain's CDR3 is CASSFSGIPTYEQYF. The DNA for the CDR3 is TGTGCCAGCAGCTTCAGCGGGATCCCGACCTACGAGCAGTACTTC.

J is TRBJ2-7 and V is TRBV20-1, with no clear D. Trimming pared 3 bases from V and 2 bases from J, leaving 8 bases between. Germline CDR1 and CDR2: DFQATT and SNEGSKA (reference sequence). The CDR3 is 12 amino acids. DNA of the CDR3: TGCAGTGCTAGGGGCCGAGCCTACGAGCAGTACTTC. It translates to CSARGRAYEQYF.

This clonotype was recorded only once. This chain links TRBV9 with TRBJ2-3; tentatively, D is TRBD2 (6 bases). V lost 0 bases and J 5 bases, leaving 10 bases between the germline ends. Germline CDR1 SGDLS, CDR2 YYNGEE. This CDR3 region has 14 residues. CDR3 residues: CASSVVSGKDTQYF. As DNA, the CDR3 is TGTGCCAGCAGCGTAGTTAGCGGTAAAGATACGCAGTATTTT. Variable domain in full (rest from reference TRBV9 and TRBJ2-3): DSGVTQTPKHLITATGQRVTLRCSPRSGDLSVYWYQQSLDQGLQFLIQYYNGEERAKGNILERFSAQQFPDLHSELNLSSLELGDSALYFCASSVVSGKDTQYFGPGTRLTVL.

Turning to this clonotype: One end of the junction does not line up with germline, which may come from a read error. The chain combines TRBV27 with TRBJ1-2, with D maybe TRBD1 (5 bases). The germline gives CDR1 MNHEY, CDR2 SMNVEV (reference sequence). The CDR3 has 13 amino acids. DNA for the CDR3: TGTGCCGGCAGTTTGGGGCCGTACTATGGCTACACCTTC. Translating gives CAGSLGPYYGYTF.

This clonotype was detected many times. The rearrangement uses TRBV7-2 and TRBJ2-5, with D unclear. Trimming removed 0 bases from V and 7 bases from J, with 9 bases in between. CDR3 length: 13 amino acids. Germline V lookup: CDR1 SGHTA, CDR2 FQGNSA. The CDR3: CASSLAYPGTQYF. The CDR3 DNA sequence: TGTGCCAGCAGCTTAGCTTACCCTGGGACCCAGTACTTC. Full variable domain (missing parts from reference TRBV7-2 and TRBJ2-5): GAGVSQSPSNKVTEKGKDVELRCDPISGHTALYWYRQSLGQGLEFLIYFQGNSAPDKSGLPSDRFSAERTGGSVSTLTIQRTQQEDSAVYLCASSLAYPGTQYFGPGTRLLVL.

CDR3 region: CASRQRQGDGELFF. The CDR3 nucleotides are TGTGCCAGCAGACAAAGACAGGGGGACGGGGAGCTGTTTTTT. The chain joins TRBV6-1 to TRBJ2-2; TRBD1 agrees at 9 bases. The V gene's germline CDR1 is MNHNS and CDR2 SASEGT. The CDR3 covers 14 residues. Unmatched junction bases numbered 6, after V lost 6 bases and J lost 7 bases.

As for this clonotype: Because it lacks the conserved phenylalanine or tryptophan at the end, this CDR3 is likely a read error. The chain links TRBV4-1 to TRBJ2-5; the match to TRBD1 covers 9 bases. Per the germline V gene, CDR1 is MGHRA and CDR2 is YSYEKL. The CDR3 is made up of 20 amino acids. The CDR3 loop is CASSQAAGTGRFITQETQYL. The CDR3 DNA is TGTGCCAGCAGCCAAGCCGCCGGGACAGGGCGCTTTATCACCCAAGAGACCCAGTACTTG.

The chain recombines TRBV12-3 or TRBV12-4 with TRBJ1-4; weak D call: TRBD1 (5 bases). Trimming cost V 6 bases and J 8 bases, with 22 bases left between them. The CDR3 extends over 16 amino acids. In DNA, the CDR3 is TGTGCCAGCAGATCGGGATACCGGGACCTAGGCGAAAAACTGTTTTTT. Protein: CASRSGYRDLGEKLFF.

This clonotype was found a few times. The CDR3 nucleotides are TGTGCCAGCAGCTCCGACAGGTCTGGCGGGGAGCTGTTTTTT. This translates into CASSSDRSGGELFF. The chain employs TRBV7-2 and TRBJ2-2, with D perhaps matching TRBD1 (6 bases). The length of the CDR3 is 14 residues. From germline, CDR1 is SGHTA and CDR2 FQGNSA. Trimming took off 4 bases at V and 7 bases at J, with 13 bases between the two ends.

The rearrangement joins TRBV7-6 to TRBJ2-7, with a tentative D call TRBD1 (6 bases). This CDR3 has 14 amino acids. Deletions cut 4 bases from V and 6 bases from J, with 16 bases between. Germline-derived CDR1 and CDR2 are SGHVS and FNYEAQ. The CDR3 bases are TGTGCCAGCAGCTATGCCGACAGGCTGGGCGAGCAGTACTTC. The encoded protein is CASSYADRLGEQYF.

This clonotype was seen a few times. J is TRBJ2-1 and V is TRBV4-2, with 8 bases that match TRBD1. This CDR3 is built from 19 residues. Germline CDR1 is LGHNA and CDR2 is YNFKEQ. V shed 4 bases, J shed 6 bases, and the junction held 20 bases outside the gene matches. CDR3 region: CASSPAGRYTGGKGNEQFF. DNA for the CDR3: TGTGCCAGCAGCCCAGCAGGGCGATACACAGGGGGTAAGGGCAATGAGCAGTTCTTC.

The rearrangement joins TRBV18 to TRBJ1-5; D remains ambiguous. This CDR3 has 13 amino acids. With 4 bases removed from V and 8 bases from J, the gap between germline ends came to 12 bases. Per germline, CDR1 KGHSH and CDR2 LQKENI. CDR3 nucleotides: TGTGCCAGCTCACTCTTCGCCGAGGAGCCCCAGCATTTT. It translates to CASSLFAEEPQHF.

The rearrangement joins TRBV12-3 or TRBV12-4 to TRBJ1-1; D might be TRBD1 (6 bases). V was clipped by 7 bases and J by 1 base, with 10 bases between them. The CDR3 runs to 13 residues. The CDR3 spells CASNRDGNTEAFF. CDR3 nucleotide sequence: TGTGCCAGCAACAGGGATGGGAACACTGAAGCTTTCTTT.

The V gene is TRBV20-1, the J gene TRBJ2-7, with unresolved D. The CDR3 sequence is 13 residues long. With 5 bases removed from V and 0 bases from J, the gap between germline ends came to 11 bases. From germline, CDR1 is DFQATT and CDR2 SNEGSKA (reference sequence). In DNA, the CDR3 is TGCAGTGCTCTTCGCAGAAGCTCCTACGAGCAGTACTTC. Residues: CSALRRSSYEQYF.

The chain employs TRBV10-3 and TRBJ2-3; no clear D. Germline assignment: CDR1 ENHRY and CDR2 SYGVKD. Trimming cost V 4 bases and J 4 bases, with 3 bases left between them. CDR3 size: 11 residues. The CDR3 DNA reads as TGTGCCATCAGTGCGTCAGATACGCAGTATTTT. Amino acid sequence: CAISASDTQYF.

V is TRBV10-3 and J is TRBJ2-3, with D uncertain. Germline CDR1 ENHRY, CDR2 SYGVKD. V lost 0 bases, J lost 5 bases, and 3 bases lay in between. The CDR3 is made up of 12 amino acids. The CDR3 coding sequence is TGTGCCATCAGTGAGTCCGGAGATACGCAGTATTTT. Its protein is CAISESGDTQYF.

V is TRBV6-2 or TRBV6-3 and J is TRBJ2-3; 9 bases align to TRBD2. The junction had 5 bases not matched to a gene; V was cut back by 6 bases and J by 1 base. This CDR3 spans 15 amino acids. Germline-derived CDR1 and CDR2 are MNHEY and SVGEGT. This CDR3 is CASRRLAGRTDTQYF. In DNA form, the CDR3 reads TGTGCCAGCAGACGCCTAGCGGGACGCACAGATACGCAGTATTTT.

This clonotype was seen a handful of times. The V and J genes are TRBV6-5 and TRBJ1-3; D ambiguous. CDR1 and CDR2 from the germline V gene are MNHEY and SVGAGI. This CDR3 comprises 16 residues. V was cut by 6 bases and J by 0 bases, with 15 bases left in between. The DNA for the CDR3 is TGTGCCAGCAGCTCATCCCCTGGCGGCTCTGGAAACACCATATATTTT. It specifies CASSSSPGGSGNTIYF.

Only one count was recorded for this clonotype. The chain carries TRBV19 and TRBJ2-7; D may be TRBD1 (6 bases). Germline V gene sequence: CDR1 LNHDA, CDR2 SQIVND (reference sequence). Trimming pared 1 base from V and 0 bases from J, leaving 19 bases between. This CDR3 has 18 residues. In nucleotides, the CDR3 is TGTGCCAGTAGTATAGTTGGGGGCCCGACCGCGAGCTCCTACGAGCAGTACTTC. Translating gives CASSIVGGPTASSYEQYF.